These T cell receptor beta chains were read from a single sample in a study of beta chain features in type 1 diabetes. Assay: immunoSEQ multiplex PCR; the TCRdb copy retains only in-frame clones and omits some. The table includes approximately 150,000 clones, roughly 10% detected once. The specimen was central memory CD4+ T cells from blood. The receptor source for this set is a woman between 35 and 50 years old in good health. Both conserved end residues are part of each CDR3. The D gene is left open where the match is weak. Expanded clones are given a class, and other clones once, few, many or no size at all.

d_call clone_size j_call v_call cdr3_aa cdr3_nt
. many TRBJ2-7 TRBV9 CASSVDLAGEQYF TGTGCCAGCAGCGTAGACCTAGCTGGCGAGCAGTACTTC
TRBD1 . TRBJ2-1 TRBV6-1 CASSLWTGGEQFF TGTGCCAGCAGTCTCTGGACAGGAGGTGAGCAGTTCTTC
. few TRBJ1-1 TRBV7-9 CASSPSGGGTEAFF TGTGCCAGCAGCCCCTCAGGTGGAGGGACTGAAGCTTTCTTT
TRBD2 . TRBJ2-7 TRBV4-1 CASSQAQRGPYEQYF TGCGCCAGCAGCCAAGCCCAGCGGGGACCCTACGAGCAGTACTTC
. . TRBJ2-5 TRBV7-2 CASSLDIVATQYF TGTGCCAGCAGCTTGGACATTGTAGCGACCCAGTACTTC
TRBD1 . TRBJ1-6 TRBV9 CASSPRDRSLSRSPLHF TGTGCCAGCAGCCCTAGGGACAGAAGCCTATCACGTTCACCCCTCCACTTT
TRBD2 many TRBJ2-2 TRBV4-3 CASSQVGGTGELFF TGCGCCAGCAGCCAAGTCGGGGGGACCGGGGAGCTGTTTTTT
. few TRBJ1-1 TRBV27 CASTGYLGMNTEAFF TGTGCCAGCACGGGGTACTTAGGCATGAACACTGAAGCTTTCTTT
. . TRBJ2-2 TRBV6-4 CASSSGSSANTGELFF TGTGCCAGCAGTTCGGGGTCTAGTGCGAACACCGGGGAGCTGTTTTTT
. few TRBJ2-7 TRBV2 CASLHRDILREQYF TGTGCCAGCCTACACCGGGACATCCTTCGGGAGCAGTACTTC
. . TRBJ2-3 TRBV7-2 CASSSTSERTDTQYF TGTGCCAGCAGCTCTACGAGCGAACGGACAGATACGCAGTATTTT
. . TRBJ2-5 TRBV4-1 CASSHVTAETQYF TGCGCCAGCAGCCATGTGACAGCGGAGACCCAGTACTTC
TRBD2 few TRBJ2-7 TRBV25-1 CASSEQNVTSGAYEQYF TGTGCCAGCAGTGAACAGAACGTAACTAGCGGAGCCTACGAGCAGTACTTC
. . TRBJ1-5 TRBV10-2 CASSRTRRLGDQPQHF TGCGCCAGCAGTCGGACAAGACGGTTGGGCGATCAGCCCCAGCATTTT
TRBD2 few TRBJ2-3 TRBV5-1 CASSRGLAQPTDTQYF TGCGCCAGCAGCCGCGGACTAGCGCAGCCCACAGATACGCAGTATTTT
. . TRBJ1-1 TRBV19 CASNPAGTTEAFF TGTGCCAGTAACCCGGCGGGGACCACTGAAGCTTTCTTT
. few TRBJ1-2 TRBV7-2 CASSKGQGGYTF TGTGCCAGCAGCAAAGGGCAGGGGGGCTACACCTTC
. . TRBJ1-5 TRBV5-4 CATKDIGGGYSNQPQHF TGTGCCACCAAGGACATAGGGGGGGGGTATAGCAATCAGCCCCAGCATTTT
TRBD2 few TRBJ2-5 TRBV5-1 CASSPSSGGVKTQYF TGCGCCAGCAGCCCCTCTAGCGGGGGTGTCAAGACCCAGTACTTC
. . TRBJ2-3 TRBV12-5 CASGLFNTQYF TGTGCTAGTGGTTTGTTCAATACGCAGTATTTT
TRBD1 . TRBJ2-1 TRBV5-4 CASSLGQGSYNEQFF TGTGCCAGCAGCTTGGGACAGGGATCCTACAATGAGCAGTTCTTC
. many TRBJ1-2 TRBV10-2 CASTAGPSAGYTF TGCGCCAGCACCGCGGGGCCCTCCGCTGGCTACACCTTC
. few TRBJ2-3 TRBV11-2 CASSLQLKSDTQYF TGTGCCAGCAGCTTGCAACTCAAATCGGATACGCAGTATTTT
TRBD1 . TRBJ1-2 TRBV5-1 CASSLGGQTYRNYGYTF TGCGCCAGCAGCTTGGGGGGACAGACTTACCGCAACTATGGCTACACCTTC
. few TRBJ1-5 TRBV5-6 CASSSSGGGNQPQHF TGTGCCAGCAGCTCCTCGGGGGGTGGCAATCAGCCCCAGCATTTT
TRBD2 few TRBJ2-5 TRBV2 CASSLPTSGGAGTQYF TGTGCCAGCAGCCTACCGACTAGCGGGGGGGCTGGGACCCAGTACTTC
TRBD1 . TRBJ2-3 TRBV2 CASSQGTGTQYF TGTGCCAGCAGCCAGGGGACAGGTACGCAGTATTTT
TRBD1 . TRBJ1-5 TRBV7-6 CASSLRGQGAGSNQPQHF TGTGCCAGCAGCTTACGGGGACAGGGGGCGGGTAGCAATCAGCCCCAGCATTTT
TRBD1 few TRBJ1-1 TRBV5-6 CASSPPGQGWSTEAFF TGTGCCAGCAGCCCCCCGGGACAGGGATGGAGCACTGAAGCTTTCTTT
. . TRBJ1-3 TRBV28 CASSSGQFSGNTIYF TGTGCCAGCAGTTCAGGACAGTTCTCTGGAAACACCATATATTTT
TRBD2 . TRBJ2-1 TRBV29-1 CSVEGGTSGAGEQFF TGCAGCGTTGAAGGGGGGACTAGCGGGGCGGGTGAGCAGTTCTTC
. . TRBJ1-1 TRBV11-3 CASSLGVNTEAFF TGTGCCAGCAGCTTAGGAGTGAACACTGAAGCTTTCTTT
TRBD1 few TRBJ2-2 TRBV4-1 CASSQPGQGTGELFF TGCGCCAGCAGCCAGCCGGGACAGGGCACCGGGGAGCTGTTTTTT
TRBD2 many TRBJ2-7 TRBV7-2 CASSLAPGLAYEQYF TGTGCCAGCAGCTTAGCCCCGGGACTAGCCTACGAGCAGTACTTC
. . TRBJ2-3 TRBV11-2 CASSLAGAPDTQYF TGTGCCAGCAGCTTGGCGGGGGCCCCAGATACGCAGTATTTT
TRBD1 few TRBJ1-6 TRBV4-2 CASSQDGWGTAAPLHF TGTGCCAGCAGCCAAGACGGCTGGGGGACAGCGGCACCCCTCCACTTT
. . TRBJ2-5 TRBV5-1 CASKLVKEQETQYF TGCGCCAGCAAGCTTGTGAAAGAACAAGAGACCCAGTACTTC
TRBD1 . TRBJ1-4 TRBV7-2 CASSPRTGNNEKLFF TGTGCCAGCAGCCCCCGGACAGGAAATAATGAAAAACTGTTTTTT
TRBD1 . TRBJ1-5 TRBV6-6 CASSRQGYQPQHF TGTGCCAGCAGTCGACAGGGGTATCAGCCCCAGCATTTT
TRBD1 . TRBJ1-6 TRBV6-5 CASSLGQPPLHF TGTGCCAGCAGTTTGGGACAGCCACCCCTCCACTTT
TRBD1 few TRBJ1-1 TRBV5-1 CASSSTTGMNTEAFF TGCGCCAGCAGCTCCACGACAGGGATGAACACTGAAGCTTTCTTT
. few TRBJ2-5 TRBV4-3 CASSQRAKGETQYF TGCGCCAGCAGCCAACGGGCCAAGGGGGAGACCCAGTACTTC